Listed here is a single T cell receptor beta chain. What it binds is not known. These data are taken from a study of HIV-infected patients and healthy controls. General study points: Healthy control repertoires had roughly threefold more distinct CDR3s than untreated HIV+ repertoires, and higher Shannon diversity. During therapy, HIV-associated CDR3s fell significantly in frequency, while CMV-associated CDR3s did not change significantly.

Reverse transcription used 450 to 550 ng RNA and constant-region primers for alpha and beta. Alpha and beta chain libraries were made separately by chain-specific third strand synthesis with multiplexing indices. A 5' RACE adapter with a random hexamer and the SP2 primer site was joined to cDNA. The library had 12-nucleotide molecular identifiers formed by two random hexamers joined together. MiXCR, run by TCRdb on the 5' RACE reads, gives a single entry per CDR3 protein. The data show 15,000 to 20,000 distinct CDR3 sequences, 9% to 15% seen once. This CDR3 has 13 residues. Germline V CDR1 and CDR2: SQVTM, ANQGSEA. The V gene lost 1 base and the J gene lost 2 bases, with 5 bases spanning the gap. All unsorted peripheral T cells were captured because whole blood was used without fractionation.

The sequence derives from an adult in good health. The rearrangement uses TRBV29-1 and TRBJ2-2; D is ambiguous. Sequencing was done on a sample of blood. CDR3 amino acids: CSVEGGNTGELFF. The CDR3 bases are TGCAGCGTTGAAGGCGGTAACACCGGGGAGCTGTTTTTT.